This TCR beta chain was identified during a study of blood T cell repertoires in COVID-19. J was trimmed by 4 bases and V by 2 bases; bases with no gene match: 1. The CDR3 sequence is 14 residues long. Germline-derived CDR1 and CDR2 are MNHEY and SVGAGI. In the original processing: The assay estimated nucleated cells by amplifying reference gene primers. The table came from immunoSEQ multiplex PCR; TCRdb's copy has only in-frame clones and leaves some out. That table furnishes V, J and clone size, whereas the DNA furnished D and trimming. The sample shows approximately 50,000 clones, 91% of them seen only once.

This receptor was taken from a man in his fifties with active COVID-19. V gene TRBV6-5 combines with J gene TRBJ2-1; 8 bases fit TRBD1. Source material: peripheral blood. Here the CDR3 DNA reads TGTGCCAGCAGTTACCGGGACAGGTACAATGAGCAGTTCTTC. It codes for CASSYRDRYNEQFF.